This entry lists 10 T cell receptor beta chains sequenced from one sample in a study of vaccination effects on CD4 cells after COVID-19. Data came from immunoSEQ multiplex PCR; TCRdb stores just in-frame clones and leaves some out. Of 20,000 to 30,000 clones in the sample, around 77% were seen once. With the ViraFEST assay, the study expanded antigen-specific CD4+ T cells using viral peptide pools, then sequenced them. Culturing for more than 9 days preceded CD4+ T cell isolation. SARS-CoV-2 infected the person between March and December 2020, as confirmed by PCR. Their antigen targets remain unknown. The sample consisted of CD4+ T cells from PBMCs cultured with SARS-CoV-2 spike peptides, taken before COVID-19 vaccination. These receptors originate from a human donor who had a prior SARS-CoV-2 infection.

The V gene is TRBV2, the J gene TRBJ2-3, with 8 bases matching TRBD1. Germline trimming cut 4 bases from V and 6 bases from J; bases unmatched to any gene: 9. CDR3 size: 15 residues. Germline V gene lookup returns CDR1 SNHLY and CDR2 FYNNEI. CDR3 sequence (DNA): TGTGCCAGCAGTGGGGGGGCAGGGGGCGCGGATACGCAGTATTTT. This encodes CASSGGAGGADTQYF.

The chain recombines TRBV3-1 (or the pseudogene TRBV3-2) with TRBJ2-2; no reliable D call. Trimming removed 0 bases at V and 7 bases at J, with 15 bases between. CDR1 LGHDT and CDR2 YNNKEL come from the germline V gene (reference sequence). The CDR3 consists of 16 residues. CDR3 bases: TGTGCCAGCAGCCAAGAACGACCACCAAGTGGCGGGGAGCTGTTTTTT. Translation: CASSQERPPSGGELFF.

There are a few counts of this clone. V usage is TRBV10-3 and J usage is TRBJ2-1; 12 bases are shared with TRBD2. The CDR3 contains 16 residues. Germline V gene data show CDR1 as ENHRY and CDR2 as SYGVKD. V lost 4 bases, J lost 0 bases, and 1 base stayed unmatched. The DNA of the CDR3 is TGTGCCATCAGTGGGGGACTAGCGGGCTCCTACAATGAGCAGTTCTTC. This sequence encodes CAISGGLAGSYNEQFF.

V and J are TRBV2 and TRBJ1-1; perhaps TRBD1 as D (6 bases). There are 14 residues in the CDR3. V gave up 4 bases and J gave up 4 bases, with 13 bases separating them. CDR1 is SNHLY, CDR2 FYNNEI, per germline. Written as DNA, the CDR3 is TGTGCCAGCAGTGCGGACAGAGGTATCACTGAAGCTTTCTTT. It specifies CASSADRGITEAFF.

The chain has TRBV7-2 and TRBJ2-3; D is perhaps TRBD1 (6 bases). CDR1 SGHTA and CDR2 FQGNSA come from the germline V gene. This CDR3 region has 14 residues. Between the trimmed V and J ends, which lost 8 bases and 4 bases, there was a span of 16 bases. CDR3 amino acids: CASQLAGVADTQYF. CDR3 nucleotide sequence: TGTGCCAGCCAACTGGCAGGGGTGGCAGATACGCAGTATTTT. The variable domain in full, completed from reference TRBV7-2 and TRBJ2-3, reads GAGVSQSPSNKVTEKGKDVELRCDPISGHTALYWYRQSLGQGLEFLIYFQGNSAPDKSGLPSDRFSAERTGGSVSTLTIQRTQQEDSAVYLCASQLAGVADTQYFGPGTRLTVL.

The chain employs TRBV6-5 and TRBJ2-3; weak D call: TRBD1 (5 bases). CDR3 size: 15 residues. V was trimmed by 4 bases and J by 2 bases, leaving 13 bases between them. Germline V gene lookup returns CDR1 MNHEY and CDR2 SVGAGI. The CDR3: CASSFRTPNTDTQYF. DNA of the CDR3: TGTGCCAGCAGTTTCAGGACACCGAACACAGATACGCAGTATTTT.

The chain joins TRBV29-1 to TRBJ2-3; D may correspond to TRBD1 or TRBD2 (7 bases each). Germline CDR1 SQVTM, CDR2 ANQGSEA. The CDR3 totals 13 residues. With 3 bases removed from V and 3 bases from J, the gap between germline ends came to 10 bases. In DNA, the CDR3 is TGCAGCGTTGATCAGGGGGGGACAGATACGCAGTATTTT. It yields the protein CSVDQGGTDTQYF.

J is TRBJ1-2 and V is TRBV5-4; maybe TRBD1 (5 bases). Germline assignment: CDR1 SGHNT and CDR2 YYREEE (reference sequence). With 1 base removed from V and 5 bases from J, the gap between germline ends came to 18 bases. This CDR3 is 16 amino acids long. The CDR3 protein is CASSLPRDPDRYGYTF. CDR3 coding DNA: TGTGCCAGCAGCTTGCCCCGGGACCCAGATCGGTATGGCTACACCTTC.

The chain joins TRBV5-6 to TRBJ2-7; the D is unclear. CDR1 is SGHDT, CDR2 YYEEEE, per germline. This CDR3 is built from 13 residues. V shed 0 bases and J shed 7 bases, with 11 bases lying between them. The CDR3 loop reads CASSLDRLREQYF. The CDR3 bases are TGTGCCAGCAGCTTGGATCGTCTCAGGGAGCAGTACTTC.

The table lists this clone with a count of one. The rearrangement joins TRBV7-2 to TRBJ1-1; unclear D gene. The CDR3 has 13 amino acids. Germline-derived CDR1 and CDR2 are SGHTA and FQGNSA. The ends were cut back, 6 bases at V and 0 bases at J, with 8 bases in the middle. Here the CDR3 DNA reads TGTGCCAGCAGGACTCGGTTGAACACTGAAGCTTTCTTT. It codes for CASRTRLNTEAFF. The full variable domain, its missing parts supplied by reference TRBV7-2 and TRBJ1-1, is GAGVSQSPSNKVTEKGKDVELRCDPISGHTALYWYRQSLGQGLEFLIYFQGNSAPDKSGLPSDRFSAERTGGSVSTLTIQRTQQEDSAVYLCASRTRLNTEAFFGQGTRLTVV.